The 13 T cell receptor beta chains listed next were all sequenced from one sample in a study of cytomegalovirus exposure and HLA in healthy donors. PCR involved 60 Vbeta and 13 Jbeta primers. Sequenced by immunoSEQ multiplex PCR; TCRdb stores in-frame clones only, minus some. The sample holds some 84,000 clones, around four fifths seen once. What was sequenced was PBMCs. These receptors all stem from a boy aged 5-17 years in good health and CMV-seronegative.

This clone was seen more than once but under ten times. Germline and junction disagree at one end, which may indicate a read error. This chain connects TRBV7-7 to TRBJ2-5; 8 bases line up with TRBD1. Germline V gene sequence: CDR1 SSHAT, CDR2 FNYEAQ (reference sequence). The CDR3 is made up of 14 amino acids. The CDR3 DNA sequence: TGTGCTAGCAGCCCACAGGGGGGATATGAGACCCAGTACTTC. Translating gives CASSPQGGYETQYF.

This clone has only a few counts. The CDR3 sequence is CATSRDRSYEQYF. The CDR3 DNA sequence: TGTGCCACCAGCAGGGACAGATCCTACGAGCAGTACTTC. The chain carries TRBV15 and TRBJ2-7; weak D call: TRBD1 (6 bases). The germline V gene encodes CDR1 LNHNV and CDR2 YYDKDF (reference sequence). The CDR3 covers 13 residues. V lost 3 bases and J 1 base, leaving 7 bases between the germline ends.

The CDR3 DNA reads TGCAGCGCCTCGACAGGGGGCGTTATCTACGAGCAGTACTTC. Protein product: CSASTGGVIYEQYF. This chain connects TRBV29-1 to TRBJ2-7; 10 bases fit TRBD1. CDR1 SQVTM and CDR2 ANQGSEA come from the germline V gene. The CDR3 contains 14 residues. J gave up 3 bases and V 7 bases, and 9 bases lay outside the gene matches.

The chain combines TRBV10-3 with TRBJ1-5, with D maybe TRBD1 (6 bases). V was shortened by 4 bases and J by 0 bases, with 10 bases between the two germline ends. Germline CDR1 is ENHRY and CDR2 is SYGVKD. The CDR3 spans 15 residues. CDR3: CAISVAGDSNQPQHF. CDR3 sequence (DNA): TGTGCCATCAGTGTGGCAGGGGATAGCAATCAGCCCCAGCATTTT.

The DNA of the CDR3 is TGTGCCAGCAGCGCGGGACTCCTTAGAGATACGCAGTATTTT. Translation: CASSAGLLRDTQYF. The chain joins TRBV7-9 to TRBJ2-3; perhaps TRBD2 as D (6 bases). The CDR3 consists of 14 residues. Germline V gives CDR1 SEHNR, CDR2 FQNEAQ (reference sequence). The ends were cut back, 5 bases at V and 5 bases at J, with 14 bases in the middle.

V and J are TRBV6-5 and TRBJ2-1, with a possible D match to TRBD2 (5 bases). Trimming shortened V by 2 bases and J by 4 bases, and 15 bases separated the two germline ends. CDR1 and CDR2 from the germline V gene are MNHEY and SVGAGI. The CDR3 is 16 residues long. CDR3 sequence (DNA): TGTGCCAGCAGTTACGAGCCAGCGGTGAGATACAATGAGCAGTTCTTC. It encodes CASSYEPAVRYNEQFF.

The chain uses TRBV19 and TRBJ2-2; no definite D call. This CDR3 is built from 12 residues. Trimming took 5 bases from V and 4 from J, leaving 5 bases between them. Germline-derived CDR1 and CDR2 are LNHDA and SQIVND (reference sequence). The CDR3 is CASSGRTGELFF. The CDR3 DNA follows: TGTGCCAGTAGTGGGCGCACCGGGGAGCTGTTTTTT.

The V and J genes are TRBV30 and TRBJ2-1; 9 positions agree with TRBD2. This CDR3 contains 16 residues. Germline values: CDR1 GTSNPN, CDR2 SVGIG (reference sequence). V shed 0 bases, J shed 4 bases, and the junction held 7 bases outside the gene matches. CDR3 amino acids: CAWSVRSAGGYNEQFF. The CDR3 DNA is TGTGCCTGGAGTGTACGCTCAGCGGGGGGATACAATGAGCAGTTCTTC.

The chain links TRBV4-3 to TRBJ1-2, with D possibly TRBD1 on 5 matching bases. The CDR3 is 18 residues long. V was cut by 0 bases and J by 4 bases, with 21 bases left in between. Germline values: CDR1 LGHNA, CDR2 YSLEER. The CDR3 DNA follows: TGCGCCAGCAGCCAAGATTCAACCGGGACTACCTCCTTCTATGGCTACACCTTC. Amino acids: CASSQDSTGTTSFYGYTF.

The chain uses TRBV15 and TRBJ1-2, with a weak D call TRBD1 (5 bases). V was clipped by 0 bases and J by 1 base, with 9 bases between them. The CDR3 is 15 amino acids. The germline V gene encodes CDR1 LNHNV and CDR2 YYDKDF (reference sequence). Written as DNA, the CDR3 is TGTGCCACCAGCAGAGAAGGGGCAGTTAACTATGGCTACACCTTC. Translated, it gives CATSREGAVNYGYTF.

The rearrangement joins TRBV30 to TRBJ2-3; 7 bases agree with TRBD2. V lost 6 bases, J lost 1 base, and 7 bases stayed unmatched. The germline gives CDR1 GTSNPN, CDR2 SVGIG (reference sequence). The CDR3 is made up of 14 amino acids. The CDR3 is CACRAGRGTDTQYF. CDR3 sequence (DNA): TGTGCCTGCCGAGCGGGGCGGGGCACAGATACGCAGTATTTT.

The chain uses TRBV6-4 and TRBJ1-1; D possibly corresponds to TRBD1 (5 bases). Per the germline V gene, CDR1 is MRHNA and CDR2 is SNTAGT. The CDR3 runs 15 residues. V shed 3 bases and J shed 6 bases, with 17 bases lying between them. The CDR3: CASSEIGRVAAEAFF. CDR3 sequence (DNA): TGTGCCAGCAGTGAGATTGGCAGGGTGGCCGCTGAAGCTTTCTTT.

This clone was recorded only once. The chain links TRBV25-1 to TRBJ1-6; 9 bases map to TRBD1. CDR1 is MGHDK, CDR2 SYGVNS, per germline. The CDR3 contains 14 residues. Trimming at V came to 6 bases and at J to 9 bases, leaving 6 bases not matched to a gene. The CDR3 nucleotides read TGTGCCAGCAGCCCCGGACAGGGGTCTTCACCCCTCCACTTT. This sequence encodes CASSPGQGSSPLHF.